The clone carrying this T cell receptor (beta chain) was observed a handful of times. Its antigen is still unknown. The data stem from a study of cytomegalovirus exposure and HLA in healthy donors. General study findings and limits: The Asian-associated ancestry cluster reportedly had fewer N-insertions than the roughly 670-donor mean in a later analysis.

It was with 60 Vbeta and 13 Jbeta primers that the PCR ran. Using immunoSEQ multiplex PCR, the repertoire was profiled, and TCRdb retains in-frame clones only, with some absent. The data contain some 140,000 clones, 65% to 80% of them singletons. The ends lost 3 bases at V and 2 bases at J; junction bases unmatched: 3. The CDR3 extends over 15 amino acids. CDR1 is LNHNV, CDR2 YYDKDF, per germline (reference sequence). The clonotype comes from a male donor in good health and CMV-seropositive. V usage is TRBV15 and J usage is TRBJ2-7, with 11 bases matching TRBD2. What was sequenced was PBMCs. The CDR3 protein is CATSRGTSGAYEQYF. As DNA, the CDR3 is TGTGCCACCAGCAGGGGGACTAGCGGAGCCTACGAGCAGTACTTC.